These 8 T cell receptor beta chains share one sample of origin, sequenced in a study of blood T cell repertoires in COVID-19. The repertoire was sequenced with immunoSEQ multiplex PCR; TCRdb's copy has only in-frame clones and lacks some. The data hold around 16,000 clones, with around four fifths observed a single time. The sample was peripheral blood. Source of these receptors: a man older than 75 with active COVID-19.

The chain links TRBV27 to TRBJ2-7; D perhaps matches TRBD1 (6 bases). V dropped 4 bases and J dropped 6 bases, with 13 bases sitting between them. The germline V gene encodes CDR1 MNHEY and CDR2 SMNVEV (reference sequence). This CDR3 has 13 residues. CDR3 sequence: CASSSSPRGEQYF. Here the CDR3 DNA reads TGTGCCAGCAGTTCATCACCCAGGGGCGAGCAGTACTTC.

This clone occurred once. The chain is built from TRBV5-3 and TRBJ2-5; weak D call: TRBD1 (5 bases). TRBV5-3 is given ORF status, its function remaining uncertain. The CDR3 has 14 amino acids. V lost 5 bases to trimming and J lost 5 bases, with 16 bases between them. The CDR3 is CARRCTGLRETQYF. In nucleotides, the CDR3 is TGTGCCAGAAGATGCACAGGCCTCCGGGAGACCCAGTACTTC.

This chain connects TRBV28 to TRBJ2-1; 10 bases map to TRBD2. The CDR3 is made up of 17 amino acids. CDR1 is MDHEN and CDR2 is SYDVKM in the germline V gene. V lost 6 bases, J lost 2 bases, and 10 bases stayed unmatched. CDR3 region: CASSTLTGLATYNEQFF. CDR3 coding DNA: TGTGCCAGCAGCACCCTCACGGGACTAGCGACCTACAATGAGCAGTTCTTC.

This clone was detected once. V usage is TRBV6-2 or TRBV6-3 and J usage is TRBJ1-5, with D possibly being TRBD1 (5 bases). The CDR3 has 16 residues. Germline V gene data show CDR1 as MNHEY and CDR2 as SVGEGT. The V gene lost 3 bases and the J gene lost 6 bases, with 18 bases spanning the gap. CDR3 sequence (DNA): TGTGCCAGCAGTTATCGAACTACACAGGTCGCTCAGCCCCAGCATTTT. Encoded protein: CASSYRTTQVAQPQHF.

J is TRBJ2-3 and V is TRBV27, with 7 bases matching TRBD2. The CDR3 consists of 15 residues. J lost 2 bases, V lost 1 base, and 3 bases had no gene match. Germline assignment: CDR1 MNHEY and CDR2 SMNVEV (reference sequence). The CDR3 coding sequence is TGTGCCAGCAGTTTATTGGGGACTACCACAGATACGCAGTATTTT. Translating gives CASSLLGTTTDTQYF.

This clone appeared once. The chain has TRBV20-1 and TRBJ1-6; 8 bases agree with TRBD1. V was pared by 8 bases and J by 10 bases, with 4 bases of the junction left unmatched. The V gene's germline CDR1 is DFQATT and CDR2 SNEGSKA (reference sequence). This CDR3 has 11 amino acids. CDR3 protein: CSPGQGSPLHF. CDR3 DNA sequence: TGCAGTCCAGGACAGGGATCACCCCTCCACTTT.

This chain links TRBV24-1 with TRBJ2-1, with D maybe TRBD2 (6 bases). With 7 bases removed from V and 0 bases from J, the gap between germline ends came to 15 bases. CDR3 length equals 16 residues. Germline V gives CDR1 KGHDR, CDR2 SFDVKD. The CDR3 loop reads CATSGFGSSSYNEQFF. In DNA form, the CDR3 reads TGTGCCACCAGCGGATTCGGGAGCAGCTCCTACAATGAGCAGTTCTTC.

The rearrangement joins TRBV12-5 to TRBJ2-2; 13 nucleotides line up with TRBD2. CDR1 is LGHNT, CDR2 FRNRAP, per germline. J gave up 4 bases and V 3 bases, and 11 bases lay outside the gene matches. The CDR3 sequence is 19 residues long. CDR3: CASGFSLRGLAGLTGELFF. In DNA form, the CDR3 reads TGTGCTAGTGGTTTCAGCCTCCGGGGACTAGCGGGACTCACCGGGGAGCTGTTTTTT.